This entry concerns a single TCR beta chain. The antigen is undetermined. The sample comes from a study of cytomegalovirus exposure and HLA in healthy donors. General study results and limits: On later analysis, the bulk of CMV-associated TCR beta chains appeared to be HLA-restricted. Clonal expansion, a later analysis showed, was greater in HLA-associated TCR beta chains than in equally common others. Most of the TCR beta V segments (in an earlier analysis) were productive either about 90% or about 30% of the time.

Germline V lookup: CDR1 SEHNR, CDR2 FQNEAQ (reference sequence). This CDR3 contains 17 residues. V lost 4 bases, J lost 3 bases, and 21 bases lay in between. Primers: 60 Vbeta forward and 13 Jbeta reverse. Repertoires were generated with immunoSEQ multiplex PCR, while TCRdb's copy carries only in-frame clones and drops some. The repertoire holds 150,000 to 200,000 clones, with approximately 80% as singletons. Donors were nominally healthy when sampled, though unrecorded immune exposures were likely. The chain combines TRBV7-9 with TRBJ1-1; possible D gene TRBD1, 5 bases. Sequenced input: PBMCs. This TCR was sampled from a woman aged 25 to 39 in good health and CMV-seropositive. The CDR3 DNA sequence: TGTGCCAGCAGCTCACCAACCGGGGGGGGTTGGGACACTGAAGCTTTCTTT. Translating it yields CASSSPTGGGWDTEAFF.